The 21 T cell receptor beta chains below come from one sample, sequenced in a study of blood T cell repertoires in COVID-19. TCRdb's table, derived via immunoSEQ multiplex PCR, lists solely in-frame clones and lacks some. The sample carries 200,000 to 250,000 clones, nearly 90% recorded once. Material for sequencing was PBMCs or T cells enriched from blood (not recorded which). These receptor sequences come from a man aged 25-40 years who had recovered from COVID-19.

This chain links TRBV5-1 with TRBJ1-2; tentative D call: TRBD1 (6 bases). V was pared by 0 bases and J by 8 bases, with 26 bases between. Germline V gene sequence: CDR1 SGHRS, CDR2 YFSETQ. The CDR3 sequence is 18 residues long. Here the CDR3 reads CASSLADPPGAGGAGYTF. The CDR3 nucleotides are TGCGCCAGCAGCTTGGCCGATCCGCCGGGGGCGGGGGGGGCGGGCTACACCTTC.

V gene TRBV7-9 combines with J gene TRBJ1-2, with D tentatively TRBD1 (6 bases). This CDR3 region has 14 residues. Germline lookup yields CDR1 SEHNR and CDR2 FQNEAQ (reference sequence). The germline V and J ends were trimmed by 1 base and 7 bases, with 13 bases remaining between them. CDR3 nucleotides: TGTGCCAGCAGCTTAGACTCAGGGGAGTTTGGCTACACCTTC. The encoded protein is CASSLDSGEFGYTF.

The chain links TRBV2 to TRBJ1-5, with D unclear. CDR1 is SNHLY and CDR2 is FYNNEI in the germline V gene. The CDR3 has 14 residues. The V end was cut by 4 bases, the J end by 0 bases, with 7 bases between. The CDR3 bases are TGTGCCAGCAGTGTTTTAAATAGCAATCAGCCCCAGCATTTT. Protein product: CASSVLNSNQPQHF.

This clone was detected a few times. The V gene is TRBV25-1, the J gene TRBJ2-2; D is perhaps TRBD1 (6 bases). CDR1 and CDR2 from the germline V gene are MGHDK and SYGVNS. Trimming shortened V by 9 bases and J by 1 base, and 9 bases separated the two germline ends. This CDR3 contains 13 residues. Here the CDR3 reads CASETGNTGELFF. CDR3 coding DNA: TGTGCCAGTGAGACAGGGAACACCGGGGAGCTGTTTTTT.

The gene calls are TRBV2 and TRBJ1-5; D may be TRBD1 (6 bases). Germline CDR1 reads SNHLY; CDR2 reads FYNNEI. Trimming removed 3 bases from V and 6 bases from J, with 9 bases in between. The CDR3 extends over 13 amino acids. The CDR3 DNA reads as TGTGCCAGCAGTGACGGGACATTTCAGCCCCAGCATTTT. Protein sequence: CASSDGTFQPQHF.

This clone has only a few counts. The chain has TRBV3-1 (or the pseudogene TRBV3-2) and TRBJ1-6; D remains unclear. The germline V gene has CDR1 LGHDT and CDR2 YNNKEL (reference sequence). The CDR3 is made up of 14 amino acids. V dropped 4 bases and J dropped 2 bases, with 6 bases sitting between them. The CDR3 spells CASSLSTYNSPLHF. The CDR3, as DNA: TGTGCCAGCAGCCTTAGCACCTATAATTCACCCCTCCACTTT.

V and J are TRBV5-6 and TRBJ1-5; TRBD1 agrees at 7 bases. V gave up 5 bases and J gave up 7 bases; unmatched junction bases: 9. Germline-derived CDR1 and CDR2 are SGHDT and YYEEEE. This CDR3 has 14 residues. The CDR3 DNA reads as TGTGCCAGCAGAAAGGAGGGGGCGGGGCAGCCCCAGCATTTT. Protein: CASRKEGAGQPQHF.

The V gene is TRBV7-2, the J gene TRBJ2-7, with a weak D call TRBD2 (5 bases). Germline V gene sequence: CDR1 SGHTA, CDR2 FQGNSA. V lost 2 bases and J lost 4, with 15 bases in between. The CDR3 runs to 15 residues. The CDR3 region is CASSLSPGPGYEQYF. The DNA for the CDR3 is TGTGCCAGCAGCTTAAGCCCAGGTCCGGGATACGAGCAGTACTTC.

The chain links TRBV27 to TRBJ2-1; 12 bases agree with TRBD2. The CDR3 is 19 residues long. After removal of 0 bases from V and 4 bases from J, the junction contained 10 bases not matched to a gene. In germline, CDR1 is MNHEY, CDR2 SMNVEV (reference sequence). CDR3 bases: TGTGCCAGCAGTTTATCGACTAGCGGGAGCGGGGATCGGTACAATGAGCAGTTCTTC. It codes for CASSLSTSGSGDRYNEQFF.

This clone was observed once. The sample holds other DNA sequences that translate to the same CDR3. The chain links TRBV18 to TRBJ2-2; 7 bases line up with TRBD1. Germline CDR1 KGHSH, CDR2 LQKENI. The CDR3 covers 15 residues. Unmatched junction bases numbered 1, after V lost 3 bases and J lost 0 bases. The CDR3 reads CASSPGTANTGELFF. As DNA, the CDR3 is TGTGCCAGCTCACCCGGGACAGCGAACACCGGGGAGCTGTTTTTT.

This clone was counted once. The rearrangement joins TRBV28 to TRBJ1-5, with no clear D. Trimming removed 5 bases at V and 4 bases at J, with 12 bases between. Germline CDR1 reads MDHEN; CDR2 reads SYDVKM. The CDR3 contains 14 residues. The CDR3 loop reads CASSGGAGNQPQHF. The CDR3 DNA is TGTGCCAGCAGTGGAGGCGCCGGAAATCAGCCCCAGCATTTT.

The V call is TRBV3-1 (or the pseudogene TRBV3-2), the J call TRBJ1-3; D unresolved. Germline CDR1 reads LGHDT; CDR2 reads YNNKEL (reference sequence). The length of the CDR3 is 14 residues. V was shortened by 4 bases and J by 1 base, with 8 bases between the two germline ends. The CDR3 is CASSRTDSGNTIYF. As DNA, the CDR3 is TGTGCCAGCAGCCGTACAGATTCTGGAAACACCATATATTTT.

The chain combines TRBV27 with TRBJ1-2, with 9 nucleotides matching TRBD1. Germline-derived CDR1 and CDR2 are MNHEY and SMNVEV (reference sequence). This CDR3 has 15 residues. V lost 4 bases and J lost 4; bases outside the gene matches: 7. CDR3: CASSSGTGLSYGYTF. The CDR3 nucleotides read TGTGCCAGCAGTTCTGGGACAGGGTTGTCCTATGGCTACACCTTC.

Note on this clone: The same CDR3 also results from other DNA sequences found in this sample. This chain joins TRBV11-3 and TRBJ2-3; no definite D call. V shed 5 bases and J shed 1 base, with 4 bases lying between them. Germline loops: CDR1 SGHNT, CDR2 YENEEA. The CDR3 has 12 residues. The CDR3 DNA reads TGTGCCAGCAGCCCCGGCACAGATACGCAGTATTTT. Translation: CASSPGTDTQYF.

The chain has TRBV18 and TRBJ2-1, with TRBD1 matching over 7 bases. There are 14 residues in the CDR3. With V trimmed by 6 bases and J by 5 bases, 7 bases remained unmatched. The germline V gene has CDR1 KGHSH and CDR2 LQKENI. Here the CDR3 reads CASSQGGSNNEQFF. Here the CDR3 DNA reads TGTGCCAGCTCGCAAGGGGGCAGCAACAATGAGCAGTTCTTC.

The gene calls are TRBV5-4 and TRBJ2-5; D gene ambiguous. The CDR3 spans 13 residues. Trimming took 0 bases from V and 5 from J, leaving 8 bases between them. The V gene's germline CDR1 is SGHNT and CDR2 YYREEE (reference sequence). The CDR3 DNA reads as TGTGCCAGCAGCTTGGCTCCCCCGGAGACCCAGTACTTC. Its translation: CASSLAPPETQYF.

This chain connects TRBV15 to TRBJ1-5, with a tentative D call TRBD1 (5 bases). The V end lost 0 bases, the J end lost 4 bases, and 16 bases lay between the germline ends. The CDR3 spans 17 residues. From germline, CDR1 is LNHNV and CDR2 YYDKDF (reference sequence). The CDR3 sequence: CATSRDRGGGRNQPQHF. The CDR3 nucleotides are TGTGCCACCAGCAGAGATAGGGGCGGGGGAAGGAATCAGCCCCAGCATTTT. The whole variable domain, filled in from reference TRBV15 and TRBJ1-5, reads DAMVIQNPRYQVTQFGKPVTLSCSQTLNHNVMYWYQQKSSQAPKLLFHYYDKDFNNEADTPDNFQSRRPNTSFCFLDIRSPGLGDTAMYLCATSRDRGGGRNQPQHFGDGTRLSIL.

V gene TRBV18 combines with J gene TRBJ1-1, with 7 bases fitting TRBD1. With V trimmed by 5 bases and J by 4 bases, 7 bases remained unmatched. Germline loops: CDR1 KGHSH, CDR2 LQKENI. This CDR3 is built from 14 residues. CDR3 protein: CASSRQGRSTEAFF. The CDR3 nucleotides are TGTGCCAGCTCAAGACAGGGTCGGAGCACTGAAGCTTTCTTT.

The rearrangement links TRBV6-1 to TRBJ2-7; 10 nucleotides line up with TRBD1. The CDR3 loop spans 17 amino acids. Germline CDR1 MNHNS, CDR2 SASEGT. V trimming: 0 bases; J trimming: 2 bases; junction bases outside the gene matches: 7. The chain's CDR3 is CASSEAGRGTGAYEQYF. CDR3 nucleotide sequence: TGTGCCAGCAGTGAAGCGGGAAGGGGGACAGGGGCCTACGAGCAGTACTTC.

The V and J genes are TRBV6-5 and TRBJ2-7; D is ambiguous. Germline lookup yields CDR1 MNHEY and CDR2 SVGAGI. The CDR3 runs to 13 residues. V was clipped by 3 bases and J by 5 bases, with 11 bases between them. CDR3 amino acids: CASSYVPGHEQYF. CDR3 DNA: TGTGCCAGCAGTTATGTCCCAGGCCACGAGCAGTACTTC.

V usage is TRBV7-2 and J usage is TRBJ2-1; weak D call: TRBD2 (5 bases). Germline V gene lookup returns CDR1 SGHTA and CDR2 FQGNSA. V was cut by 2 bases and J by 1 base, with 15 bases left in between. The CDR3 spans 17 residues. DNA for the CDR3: TGTGCCAGCAGCTTACAACATCAGACGGGGTCCTACAATGAGCAGTTCTTC. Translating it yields CASSLQHQTGSYNEQFF. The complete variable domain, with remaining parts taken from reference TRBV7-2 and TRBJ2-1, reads GAGVSQSPSNKVTEKGKDVELRCDPISGHTALYWYRQSLGQGLEFLIYFQGNSAPDKSGLPSDRFSAERTGGSVSTLTIQRTQQEDSAVYLCASSLQHQTGSYNEQFFGPGTRLTVL.